Shown below are 20 T cell receptor beta chains from a single sample sequenced in a study of technical replicates of blood from a few donors (dated by TCRdb to about 2017). Library construction relied on the immunoSEQ multiplex PCR assay. TCRdb carries this immuneACCESS record with in-frame sequences only. Its versions omit some clonotypes, under half of them owing to an unresolved V gene in the studies checked, with the rest unexplained. The sample data list about 71,000 clones, and approximately 97% of these were observed just once. The ten largest make up approximately 0.2% of the sample. Specimen: T cells isolated from PBMCs. Receptors originate from a human donor in good health.

The V call is TRBV7-9, the J call TRBJ1-2; the D gene is possibly TRBD1 (6 bases). Germline values: CDR1 SEHNR, CDR2 FQNEAQ (reference sequence). The ends were cut back, 4 bases at V and 6 bases at J, with 12 bases in the middle. The CDR3 totals 13 residues. Written as DNA, the CDR3 is TGTGCCAGCAGCTCAATGACAGGAGATGGCTACACCTTC. It specifies CASSSMTGDGYTF.

The rearrangement joins TRBV2 to TRBJ2-2, with no clear D. Germline CDR1 and CDR2: SNHLY and FYNNEI. CDR3 length: 14 amino acids. Trimming cost V 10 bases and J 3 bases, with 15 bases left between them. CDR3: CATTYLQDTGELFF. The CDR3 nucleotides are TGTGCCACCACTTATCTCCAGGACACCGGGGAGCTGTTTTTT.

The rearrangement joins TRBV6-5 to TRBJ2-5, with 10 positions matching TRBD1. Germline V CDR1 and CDR2: MNHEY, SVGAGI. The CDR3 contains 13 residues. With 6 bases clipped from V and 5 bases from J, the junction kept 3 bases outside the gene matches. CDR3 in DNA: TGTGCCAGCAGCGGACAGGGGGAGGAGACCCAGTACTTC. It translates to CASSGQGEETQYF.

The chain links TRBV5-4 to TRBJ2-7; TRBD1 aligns across 8 bases. Per germline, CDR1 SGHNT and CDR2 YYREEE (reference sequence). V was clipped by 0 bases and J by 5 bases; unmatched bases: 13. This CDR3 has 17 residues. The CDR3 bases are TGTGCCAGCAGCTTGGTATCAGGGCGGCAGGGGGCGAACGAGCAGTACTTC. Its translation is CASSLVSGRQGANEQYF.

This clone appeared a single time. This chain uses TRBV2 with TRBJ1-2; tentative D call: TRBD1 (5 bases). Trimming pared 5 bases from V and 7 bases from J, leaving 23 bases between. CDR3 length equals 16 residues. Germline CDR1 SNHLY, CDR2 FYNNEI. The CDR3 loop reads CASSTRRVSGVSGYTF. The CDR3 nucleotides read TGTGCCAGCAGTACCCGCAGGGTTTCGGGTGTTAGTGGCTACACCTTC.

This clone was seen a single time. The chain uses TRBV27 and TRBJ1-1; possibly TRBD1 for D (5 bases). In germline, CDR1 is MNHEY, CDR2 SMNVEV (reference sequence). V lost 1 base, J lost 8 bases, and 14 bases lay in between. The CDR3 has 14 residues. CDR3 residues: CASSLFQGVLEAFF. The CDR3 DNA sequence: TGTGCCAGCAGTTTATTTCAGGGCGTGCTGGAAGCTTTCTTT.

This clone was detected only once. The V call is TRBV28, the J call TRBJ2-5; 7 nucleotides agree with TRBD1. The CDR3 sequence is 13 residues long. The V gene end was trimmed by 6 bases and the J gene end by 1 base; junction bases not matched to a gene: 2. Germline V gene sequence: CDR1 MDHEN, CDR2 SYDVKM. The CDR3 reads CASRTGIQETQYF. The CDR3 DNA sequence: TGTGCCAGCAGGACAGGGATCCAAGAGACCCAGTACTTC.

The rearrangement joins TRBV29-1 to TRBJ2-3; 7 nucleotides align to TRBD2. This CDR3 comprises 15 residues. Germline-derived CDR1 and CDR2 are SQVTM and ANQGSEA. Losses at the gene ends were 6 bases for V and 2 bases for J; bases not matched to a gene: 11. CDR3 residues: CSVRRLGGDTDTQYF. CDR3 bases: TGCAGCGTCCGTCGTCTGGGAGGGGACACAGATACGCAGTATTTT.

This clone was picked up one time. The chain joins TRBV29-1 to TRBJ1-4; no clear D. The CDR3 loop spans 15 amino acids. Germline assignment: CDR1 SQVTM and CDR2 ANQGSEA. V was shortened by 5 bases and J by 2 bases, with 15 bases between the two germline ends. CDR3 region: CSVKLSGGTNEKLFF. CDR3 in DNA: TGCAGCGTTAAGCTATCGGGAGGGACTAATGAAAAACTGTTTTTT. The whole variable domain, remainder taken from reference TRBV29-1 and TRBJ1-4, is SAVISQKPSRDICQRGTSLTIQCQVDSQVTMMFWYRQQPGQSLTLIATANQGSEATYESGFVIDKFPISRPNLTFSTLTVSNMSPEDSSIYLCSVKLSGGTNEKLFFGSGTQLSVL.

This chain links TRBV7-2 with TRBJ2-6; weak D call: TRBD2 (5 bases). The CDR3 consists of 16 residues. V dropped 4 bases and J dropped 11 bases, with 21 bases sitting between them. CDR1 and CDR2 from the germline V gene are SGHTA and FQGNSA. The CDR3, as DNA: TGTGCCAGCAGCTCCGAGGGCATTAAGACGGGGTACGTCCTGACTTTC. This encodes CASSSEGIKTGYVLTF.

The V call is TRBV25-1, the J call TRBJ2-3; 7 nucleotides align to TRBD2. The CDR3 is 15 residues long. The J segment lost 0 bases and the V segment lost 6 bases, leaving 6 bases of the junction unmatched. In germline, CDR1 is MGHDK, CDR2 SYGVNS. DNA for the CDR3: TGTGCCAGCAGGGGGGACTATCCTAGCACAGATACGCAGTATTTT. This gives the protein CASRGDYPSTDTQYF. The complete variable domain, with remaining parts taken from reference TRBV25-1 and TRBJ2-3, reads EADIYQTPRYLVIGTGKKITLECSQTMGHDKMYWYQQDPGMELHLIHYSYGVNSTEKGDLSSESTVSRIRTEHFPLTLESARPSHTSQYLCASRGDYPSTDTQYFGPGTRLTVL.

The gene calls are TRBV5-4 and TRBJ2-7; the match to TRBD2 covers 9 bases. Germline assignment: CDR1 SGHNT and CDR2 YYREEE (reference sequence). The CDR3 totals 13 residues. With V trimmed by 9 bases and J by 2 bases, 6 bases remained unmatched. The CDR3 sequence: CATESGGTYEQYF. DNA of the CDR3: TGTGCCACCGAGAGCGGGGGGACCTACGAGCAGTACTTC.

The chain joins TRBV7-2 to TRBJ1-6; 8 bases map to TRBD1. With 5 bases clipped from V and 11 bases from J, the junction kept 8 bases outside the gene matches. Germline V gene lookup returns CDR1 SGHTA and CDR2 FQGNSA. This CDR3 has 14 residues. For the CDR3, the DNA is TGTGCCAGCAGCCGATTGACAGGGGCGCCACCCCTCCACTTT. Amino acid sequence: CASSRLTGAPPLHF. Drawing the rest from reference TRBV7-2 and TRBJ1-6, the complete variable domain is GAGVSQSPSNKVTEKGKDVELRCDPISGHTALYWYRQSLGQGLEFLIYFQGNSAPDKSGLPSDRFSAERTGGSVSTLTIQRTQQEDSAVYLCASSRLTGAPPLHFGNGTRLTVT.

The V call is TRBV27, the J call TRBJ1-5; D is unclear. V shed 6 bases and J shed 4 bases, with 7 bases lying between them. CDR3 size: 12 residues. Looked up from germline, CDR1 is MNHEY and CDR2 is SMNVEV (reference sequence). CDR3 protein: CASSQNNQPQHF. The CDR3 DNA reads as TGTGCCAGCAGCCAAAATAATCAGCCCCAGCATTTT.

This CDR3 is CASSRQGVNYGYTF. The CDR3 nucleotides read TGCGCCAGCAGCCGACAGGGGGTTAACTATGGCTACACCTTC. V usage is TRBV5-1 and J usage is TRBJ1-2; 9 bases map to TRBD1. Germline CDR1 is SGHRS and CDR2 is YFSETQ. This CDR3 has 14 amino acids. With 4 bases clipped from V and 1 base from J, the junction kept 2 bases outside the gene matches.

The chain recombines TRBV19 with TRBJ1-4; weak D call: TRBD1 (5 bases). Germline V CDR1 and CDR2: LNHDA, SQIVND (reference sequence). The germline V and J ends were trimmed by 4 bases and 0 bases, with 12 bases remaining between them. CDR3 length equals 16 residues. The CDR3 is CASSSRADATNEKLFF. CDR3 coding DNA: TGTGCCAGTAGTAGCAGGGCTGATGCAACTAATGAAAAACTGTTTTTT. The whole variable domain, filled in from reference TRBV19 and TRBJ1-4, reads DGGITQSPKYLFRKEGQNVTLSCEQNLNHDAMYWYRQDPGQGLRLIYYSQIVNDFQKGDIAEGYSVSREKKESFPLTVTSAQKNPTAFYLCASSSRADATNEKLFFGSGTQLSVL.

The J gene is TRBJ1-1, the V gene TRBV9; D remains ambiguous. Germline V gene sequence: CDR1 SGDLS, CDR2 YYNGEE. The CDR3 sequence is 13 residues long. V lost 3 bases to trimming and J lost 6 bases, with 12 bases between them. The CDR3 region is CASSGSVKSEAFF. The CDR3 DNA reads as TGTGCCAGCAGCGGATCAGTCAAGTCTGAAGCTTTCTTT.

This rearrangement joins TRBV11-2 to TRBJ2-7; D is perhaps TRBD2 (6 bases). Trimming shortened V by 5 bases and J by 7 bases, and 21 bases separated the two germline ends. Germline CDR1 SGHAT, CDR2 FQNNGV. CDR3 length: 15 amino acids. CDR3 sequence: CASSPRDSASVEQYF. Written as DNA, the CDR3 is TGTGCCAGCAGCCCCAGGGACTCCGCCTCTGTAGAGCAGTACTTC. Supplemented by reference TRBV11-2 and TRBJ2-7, the full variable domain reads EAGVAQSPRYKIIEKRQSVAFWCNPISGHATLYWYQQILGQGPKLLIQFQNNGVVDDSQLPKDRFSAERLKGVDSTLKIQPAKLEDSAVYLCASSPRDSASVEQYFGPGTRLTVT.

The chain employs TRBV6-6 and TRBJ2-1; D might be TRBD2 (5 bases). There are 16 residues in the CDR3. Germline CDR1 MNHNY, CDR2 SVGAGI (reference sequence). V was cut by 4 bases and J by 5 bases, with 18 bases left in between. CDR3 residues: CASSLEALRGNNEQFF. The DNA of the CDR3 is TGTGCCAGCAGTTTGGAGGCGCTCCGAGGTAACAATGAGCAGTTCTTC.

This chain joins TRBV7-9 and TRBJ2-3, with TRBD2 identical over 10 bases. Germline CDR1 reads SEHNR; CDR2 reads FQNEAQ (reference sequence). There are 17 residues in the CDR3. With V trimmed by 2 bases and J by 1 base, 6 bases remained unmatched. DNA for the CDR3: TGTGCCAGCAGCTTAAAAACTAGCGGGGCGGGCACAGATACGCAGTATTTT. Its translation: CASSLKTSGAGTDTQYF. Supplemented by reference TRBV7-9 and TRBJ2-3, the full variable domain reads DTGVSQNPRHKITKRGQNVTFRCDPISEHNRLYWYRQTLGQGPEFLTYFQNEAQLEKSRLLSDRFSAERPKGSFSTLEIQRTEQGDSAMYLCASSLKTSGAGTDTQYFGPGTRLTVL.